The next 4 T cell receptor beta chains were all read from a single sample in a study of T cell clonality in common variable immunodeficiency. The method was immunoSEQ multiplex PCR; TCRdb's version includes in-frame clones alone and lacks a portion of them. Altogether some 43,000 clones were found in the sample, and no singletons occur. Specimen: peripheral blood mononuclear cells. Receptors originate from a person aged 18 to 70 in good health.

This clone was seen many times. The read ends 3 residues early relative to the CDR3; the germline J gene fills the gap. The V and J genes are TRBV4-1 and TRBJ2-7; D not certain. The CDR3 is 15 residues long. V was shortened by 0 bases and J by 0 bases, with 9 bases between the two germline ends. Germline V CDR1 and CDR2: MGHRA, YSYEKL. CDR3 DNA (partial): TGCGCCAGCAGCCAAGAAGGGCAGTCCTCCTACGAG. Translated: CASSQEGQSSYE. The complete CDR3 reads CASSQEGQSSYEQYF.

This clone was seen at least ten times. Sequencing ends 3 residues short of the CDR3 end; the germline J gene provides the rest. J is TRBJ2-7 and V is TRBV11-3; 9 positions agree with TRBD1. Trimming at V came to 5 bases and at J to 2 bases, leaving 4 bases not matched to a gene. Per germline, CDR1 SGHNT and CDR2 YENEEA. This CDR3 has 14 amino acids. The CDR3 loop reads CASSPQGAPYEQYF. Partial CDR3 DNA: TGTGCCAGCAGCCCACAGGGGGCACCCTACGAG.

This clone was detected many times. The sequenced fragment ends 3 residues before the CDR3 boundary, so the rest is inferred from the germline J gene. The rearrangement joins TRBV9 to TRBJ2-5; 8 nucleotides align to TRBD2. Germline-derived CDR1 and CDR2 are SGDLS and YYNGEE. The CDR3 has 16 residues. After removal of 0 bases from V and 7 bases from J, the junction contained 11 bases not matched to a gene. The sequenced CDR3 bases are TGTGCCAGCAGCGTAGATGTAGCGGGACCAGAAGCGACC. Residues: CASSVDVAGPEAT. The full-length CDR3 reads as CASSVDVAGPEATQYF.

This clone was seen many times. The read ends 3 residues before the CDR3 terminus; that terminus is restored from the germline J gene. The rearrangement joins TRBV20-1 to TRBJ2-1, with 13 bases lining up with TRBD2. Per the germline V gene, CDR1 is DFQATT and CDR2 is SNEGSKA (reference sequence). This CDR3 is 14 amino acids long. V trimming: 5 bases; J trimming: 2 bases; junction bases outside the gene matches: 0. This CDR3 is CSAGTSGAYNEQFF. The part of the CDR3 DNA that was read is TGCAGTGCTGGGACTAGCGGGGCCTACAATGAG.